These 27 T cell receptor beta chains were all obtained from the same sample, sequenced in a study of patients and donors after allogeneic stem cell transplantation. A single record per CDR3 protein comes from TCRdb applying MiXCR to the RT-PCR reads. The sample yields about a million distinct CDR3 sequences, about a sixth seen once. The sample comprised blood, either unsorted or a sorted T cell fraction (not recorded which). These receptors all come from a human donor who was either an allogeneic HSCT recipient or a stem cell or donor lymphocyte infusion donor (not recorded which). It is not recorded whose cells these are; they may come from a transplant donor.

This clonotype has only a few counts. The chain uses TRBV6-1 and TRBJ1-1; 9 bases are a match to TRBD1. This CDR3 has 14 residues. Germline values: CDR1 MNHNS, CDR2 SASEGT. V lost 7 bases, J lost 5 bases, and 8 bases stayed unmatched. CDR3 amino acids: CASIGTGIWTEAFF. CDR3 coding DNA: TGTGCCAGCATCGGGACAGGGATTTGGACTGAAGCTTTCTTT.

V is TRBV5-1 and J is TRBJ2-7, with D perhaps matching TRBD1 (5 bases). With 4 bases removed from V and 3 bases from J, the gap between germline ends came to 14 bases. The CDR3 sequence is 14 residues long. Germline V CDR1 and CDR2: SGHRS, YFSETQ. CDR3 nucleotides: TGCGCCAGCAGCGGCGACAGCTTGAGCTACGAGCAGTACTTC. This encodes CASSGDSLSYEQYF.

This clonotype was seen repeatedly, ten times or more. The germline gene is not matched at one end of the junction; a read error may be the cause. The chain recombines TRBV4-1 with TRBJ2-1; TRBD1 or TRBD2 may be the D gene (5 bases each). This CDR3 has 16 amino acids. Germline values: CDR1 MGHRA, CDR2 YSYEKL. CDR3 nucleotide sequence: TGTGCCAGCAGCCAAGAGGGGACGAGCTCCTACAATGAGCAGTTCTTC. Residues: CASSQEGTSSYNEQFF.

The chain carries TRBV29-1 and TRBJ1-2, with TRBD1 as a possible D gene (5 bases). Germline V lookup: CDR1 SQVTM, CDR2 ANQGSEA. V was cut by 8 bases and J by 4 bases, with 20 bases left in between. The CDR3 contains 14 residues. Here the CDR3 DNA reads TGCAGCTCCCGAGAACAGGAAGGGTCCTATGGCTACACCTTC. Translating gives CSSREQEGSYGYTF.

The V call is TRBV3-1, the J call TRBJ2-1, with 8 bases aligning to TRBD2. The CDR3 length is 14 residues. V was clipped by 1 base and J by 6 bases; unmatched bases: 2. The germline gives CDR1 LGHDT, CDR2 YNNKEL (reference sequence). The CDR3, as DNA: TGTGCCAGCAGCCAAGTCGGGGGGGCCAATGAGCAGTTCTTC. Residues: CASSQVGGANEQFF.

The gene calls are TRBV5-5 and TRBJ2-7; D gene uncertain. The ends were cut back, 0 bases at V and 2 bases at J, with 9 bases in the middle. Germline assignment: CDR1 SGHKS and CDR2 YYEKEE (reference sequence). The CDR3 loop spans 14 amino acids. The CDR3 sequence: CASSLVDGPYEQYF. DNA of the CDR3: TGTGCCAGCAGCTTGGTGGACGGACCCTACGAGCAGTACTTC.

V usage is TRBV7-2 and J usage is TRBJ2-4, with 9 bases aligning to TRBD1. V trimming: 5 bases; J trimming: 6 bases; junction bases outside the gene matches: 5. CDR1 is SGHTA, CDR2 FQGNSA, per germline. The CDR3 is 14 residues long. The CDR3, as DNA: TGTGCCAGCAGCGCGGGACAGGGCACAAACATTCAGTACTTC. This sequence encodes CASSAGQGTNIQYF.

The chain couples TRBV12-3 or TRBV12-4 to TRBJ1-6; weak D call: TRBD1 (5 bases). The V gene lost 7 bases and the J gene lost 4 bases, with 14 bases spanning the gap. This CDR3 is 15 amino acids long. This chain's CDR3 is CASTLWRTYNSPLHF. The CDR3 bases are TGTGCCAGCACCCTTTGGCGGACATATAATTCACCCCTCCACTTT.

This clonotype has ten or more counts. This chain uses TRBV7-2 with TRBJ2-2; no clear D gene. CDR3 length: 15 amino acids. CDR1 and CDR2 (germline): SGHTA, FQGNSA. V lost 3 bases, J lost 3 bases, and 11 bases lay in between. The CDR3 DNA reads TGTGCCAGCAGCTTGGGTCCCTCGGACACCGGGGAGCTGTTTTTT. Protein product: CASSLGPSDTGELFF.

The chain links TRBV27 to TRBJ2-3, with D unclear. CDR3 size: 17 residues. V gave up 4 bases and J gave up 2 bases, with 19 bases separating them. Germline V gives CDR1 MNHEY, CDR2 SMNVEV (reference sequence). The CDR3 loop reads CASSSEHDPVLTDTQYF. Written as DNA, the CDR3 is TGTGCCAGCAGTTCCGAACACGACCCCGTACTCACAGATACGCAGTATTTT.

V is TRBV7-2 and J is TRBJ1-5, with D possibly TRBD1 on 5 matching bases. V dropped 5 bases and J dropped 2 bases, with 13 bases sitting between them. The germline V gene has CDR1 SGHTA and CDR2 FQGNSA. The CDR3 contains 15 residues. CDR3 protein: CASSPPGVGNQPQHF. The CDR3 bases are TGTGCCAGCAGCCCTCCGGGGGTTGGCAATCAGCCCCAGCATTTT.

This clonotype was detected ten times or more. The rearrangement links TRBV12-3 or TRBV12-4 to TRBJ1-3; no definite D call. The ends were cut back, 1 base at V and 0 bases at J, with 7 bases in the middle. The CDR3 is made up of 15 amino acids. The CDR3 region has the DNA TGTGCCAGCAGTTTAGGTCAGACCTCTGGAAACACCATATATTTT. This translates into CASSLGQTSGNTIYF.

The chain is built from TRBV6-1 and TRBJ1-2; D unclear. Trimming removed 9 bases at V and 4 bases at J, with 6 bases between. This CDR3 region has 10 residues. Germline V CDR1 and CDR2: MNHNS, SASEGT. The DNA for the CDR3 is TGTGCCAGTTATCTCTATGGCTACACCTTC. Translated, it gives CASYLYGYTF.

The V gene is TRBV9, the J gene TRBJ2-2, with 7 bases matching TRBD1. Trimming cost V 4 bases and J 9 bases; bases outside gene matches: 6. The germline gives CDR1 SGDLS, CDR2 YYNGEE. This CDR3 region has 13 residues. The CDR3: CASSPTGSRELFF. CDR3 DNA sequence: TGTGCCAGCAGCCCGACAGGGTCCCGGGAGCTGTTTTTT.

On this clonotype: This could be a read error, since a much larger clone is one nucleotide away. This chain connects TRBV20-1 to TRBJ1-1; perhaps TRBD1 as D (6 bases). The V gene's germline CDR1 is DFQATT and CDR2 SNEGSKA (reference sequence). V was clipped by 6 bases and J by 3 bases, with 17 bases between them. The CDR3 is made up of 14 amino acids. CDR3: CSATRGGYYTEAFF. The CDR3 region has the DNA TGCAGTGCAACTAGGGGGGGGTACTACACTGAAGCTTTCTTT.

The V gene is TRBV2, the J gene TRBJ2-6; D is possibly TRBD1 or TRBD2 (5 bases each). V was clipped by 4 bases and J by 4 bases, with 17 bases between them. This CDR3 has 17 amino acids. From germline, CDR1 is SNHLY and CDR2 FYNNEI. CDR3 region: CASSGGSGGSGANVLTF. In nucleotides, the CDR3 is TGTGCCAGCAGTGGGGGGTCAGGTGGTTCCGGGGCCAACGTCCTGACTTTC. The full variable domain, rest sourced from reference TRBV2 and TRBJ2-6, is EPEVTQTPSHQVTQMGQEVILRCVPISNHLYFYWYRQILGQKVEFLVSFYNNEISEKSEIFDDQFSVERPDGSNFTLKIRSTKLEDSAMYFCASSGGSGGSGANVLTFGAGSRLTVL.

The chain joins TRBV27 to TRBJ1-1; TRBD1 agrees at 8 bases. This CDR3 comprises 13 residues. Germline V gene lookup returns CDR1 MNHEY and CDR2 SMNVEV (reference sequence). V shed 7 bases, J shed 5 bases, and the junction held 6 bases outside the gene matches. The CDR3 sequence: CASIDRGRTEAFF. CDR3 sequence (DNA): TGTGCCAGCATCGACAGGGGAAGGACTGAAGCTTTCTTT.

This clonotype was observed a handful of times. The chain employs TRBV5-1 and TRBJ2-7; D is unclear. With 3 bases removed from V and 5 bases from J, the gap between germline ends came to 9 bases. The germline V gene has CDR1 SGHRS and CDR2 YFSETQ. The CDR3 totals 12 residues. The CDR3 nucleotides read TGCGCCAGCAGCTCGATAAGGGACGAGCAGTACTTC. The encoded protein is CASSSIRDEQYF.

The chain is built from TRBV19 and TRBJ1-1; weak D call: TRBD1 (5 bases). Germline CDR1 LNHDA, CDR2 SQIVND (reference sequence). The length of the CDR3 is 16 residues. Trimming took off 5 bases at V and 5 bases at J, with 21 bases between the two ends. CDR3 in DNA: TGTGCCAGTAGTTCCCGGGCCTCAGGGACGAGGACTGAAGCTTTCTTT. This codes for CASSSRASGTRTEAFF.

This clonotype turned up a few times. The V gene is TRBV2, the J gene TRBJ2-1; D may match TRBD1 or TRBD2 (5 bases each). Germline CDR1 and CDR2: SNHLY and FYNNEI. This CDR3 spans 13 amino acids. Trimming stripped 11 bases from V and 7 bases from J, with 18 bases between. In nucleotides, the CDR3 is TGTGCCCTCGCACGGGGCGGTGGTAATGAGCAGTTCTTC. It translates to CALARGGGNEQFF.

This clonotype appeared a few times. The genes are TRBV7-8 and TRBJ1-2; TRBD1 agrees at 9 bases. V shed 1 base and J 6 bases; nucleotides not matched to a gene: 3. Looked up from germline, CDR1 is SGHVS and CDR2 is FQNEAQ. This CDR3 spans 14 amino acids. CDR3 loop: CASSLGTGADGYTF. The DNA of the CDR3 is TGTGCCAGCAGCTTAGGGACAGGGGCTGATGGCTACACCTTC. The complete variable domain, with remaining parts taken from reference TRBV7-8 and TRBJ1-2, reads GAGVSQSPRYKVAKRGQDVALRCDPISGHVSLFWYQQALGQGPEFLTYFQNEAQLDKSGLPSDRFFAERPEGSVSTLKIQRTQQEDSAVYLCASSLGTGADGYTFGSGTRLTVV.

CDR3 sequence reads: CASSQVRGSEAFF. The CDR3 bases are TGTGCCAGCAGCCAAGTTCGGGGTTCTGAAGCTTTCTTT. The chain links TRBV4-2 to TRBJ1-1; no definite D call. The germline V gene encodes CDR1 LGHNA and CDR2 YNFKEQ. This CDR3 has 13 residues. The V gene lost 1 base and the J gene lost 6 bases, with 9 bases spanning the gap.

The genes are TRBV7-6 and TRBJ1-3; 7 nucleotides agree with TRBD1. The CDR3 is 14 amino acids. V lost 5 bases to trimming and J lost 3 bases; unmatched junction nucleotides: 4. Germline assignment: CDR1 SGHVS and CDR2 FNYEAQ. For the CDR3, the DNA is TGTGCCAGCAGCCAAGGGGGCGTTGGAAACACCATATATTTT. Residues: CASSQGGVGNTIYF.

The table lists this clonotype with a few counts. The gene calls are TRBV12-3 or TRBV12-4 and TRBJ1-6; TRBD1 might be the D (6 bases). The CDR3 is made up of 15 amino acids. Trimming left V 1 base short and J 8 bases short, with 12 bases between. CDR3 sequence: CASSLDGGGYSPLHF. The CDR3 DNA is TGTGCCAGCAGTTTAGACGGGGGCGGCTATTCACCCCTCCACTTT.

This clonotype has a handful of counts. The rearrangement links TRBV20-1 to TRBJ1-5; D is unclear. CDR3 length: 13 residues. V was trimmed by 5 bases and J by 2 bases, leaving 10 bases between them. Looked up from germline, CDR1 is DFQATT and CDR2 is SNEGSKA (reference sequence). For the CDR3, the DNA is TGCAGTGCTGCCGGTAGGGGCAATCAGCCCCAGCATTTT. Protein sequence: CSAAGRGNQPQHF.

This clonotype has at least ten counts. CDR3 bases: TGCGCCAGCAGCTTGCCGCTGACTGAGCCCCACACCGGGGAGCTGTTTTTT. This gives the protein CASSLPLTEPHTGELFF. The chain combines TRBV5-1 with TRBJ2-2; D not certain. Trimming stripped 1 base from V and 3 bases from J, with 16 bases between. This CDR3 comprises 17 residues. The germline V gene encodes CDR1 SGHRS and CDR2 YFSETQ. Using reference TRBV5-1 and TRBJ2-2 for the parts outside the CDR3, the full variable domain is KAGVTQTPRYLIKTRGQQVTLSCSPISGHRSVSWYQQTPGQGLQFLFEYFSETQRNKGNFPGRFSGRQFSNSRSEMNVSTLELGDSALYLCASSLPLTEPHTGELFFGEGSRLTVL.

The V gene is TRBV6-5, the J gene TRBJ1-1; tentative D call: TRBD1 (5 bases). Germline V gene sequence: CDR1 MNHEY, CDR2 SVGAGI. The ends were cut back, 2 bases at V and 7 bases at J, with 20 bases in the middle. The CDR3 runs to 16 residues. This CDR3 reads CASSYKGRQGAYEAFF. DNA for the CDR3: TGTGCCAGCAGTTACAAAGGCCGGCAGGGAGCTTATGAAGCTTTCTTT.